The rows below give T cell receptor beta chains drawn from one sample of a study of follicular helper T cells after annual influenza vaccination. The assay was immunoSEQ multiplex PCR, and TCRdb's table has in-frame clones only and misses some. The sample records 26,000 or so clones, approximately 80% being singletons. This specimen consisted of CXCR5+ CD38- circulating T follicular helper cells from blood, obtained on the day of influenza vaccination. The receptors here all came from an adult who received the influenza vaccine. CDR3s include the opening cysteine and the closing phenylalanine or tryptophan. The D gene is left open where the match is weak. Where a row states a size, it is once, few, many or the class of an expanded clone; other rows omit it.

j_call clone_size v_call d_call cdr3_nt cdr3_aa
TRBJ1-5 few TRBV2 - TGTGCCAGCAGTGACCCAGCAGGCAGCAATCAGCCCCAGCATTTT CASSDPAGSNQPQHF
TRBJ2-2 - TRBV2 TRBD1 TGTGCCAGCCGGGGACAGCAGAACACCGGGGAGCTGTTTTTT CASRGQQNTGELFF
TRBJ1-2 few TRBV5-4 TRBD1 TGTGCCAGCAGCCCCTACGGACAGGGGAACTATGGCTACACCTTC CASSPYGQGNYGYTF
TRBJ2-4 - TRBV19 - TGTGCCAGTAACCTCGGCGGCCTCAGAAACATTCAGTACTTC CASNLGGLRNIQYF
TRBJ2-5 once TRBV10-1 - TGCGCCAGCAGTGAGTCGGGGGGTCAAGAGACCCAGTACTTC CASSESGGQETQYF
TRBJ2-3 - TRBV2 TRBD1 TGTGCCAGCACAGAGACAGGGCTAGATACGCAGTATTTT CASTETGLDTQYF
TRBJ2-7 - TRBV28 - TGTGCCAGCAGTTTAACGGGTAACCACGAGCAGTACTTC CASSLTGNHEQYF
TRBJ2-7 - TRBV6-5 - TGTGCCAGCGCTCGAGAGAGAGGTCCCTACGAGCAGTACTTC CASARERGPYEQYF
TRBJ2-3 - TRBV9 TRBD2 TGTGCCAGCAGCTACTCGAGCGGGAGGGATAGTACGCAGTATTTT CASSYSSGRDSTQYF
TRBJ2-1 - TRBV28 TRBD1 TGTGCCAGCAGTTTGGGACAGAGGATTTACAGCTACCGAGACAATGAGCAGTTCTTC CASSLGQRIYSYRDNEQFF
TRBJ2-6 - TRBV10-3 - TGTGCCATCAGTGAGTCATATGGGGCCTCTGGGGCCAACGTCCTGACTTTC CAISESYGASGANVLTF
TRBJ2-1 - TRBV9 - TGTGCCAGCAGCGCCCAATGGAGTGAGCAGTTCTTC CASSAQWSEQFF
TRBJ1-2 - TRBV2 - TGTGCCAGCAGTCCCTCCCCTGGGGGCAACACCTTC CASSPSPGGNTF
TRBJ2-2 few TRBV19 - TGTGCCAGTAGTATAGCTCGGACAGCCACCGGGGAGCTGTTTTTT CASSIARTATGELFF
TRBJ1-5 - TRBV29-1 TRBD1 TGCAGCGTTGTTCTCGGGACAGGGATAAACCAGCCCCAGCATTTT CSVVLGTGINQPQHF
TRBJ2-7 - TRBV7-2 - TGTGCCAGCAGCTTAGCTTTCTACGAGCAGTACTTC CASSLAFYEQYF
TRBJ1-4 - TRBV11-2 TRBD1 TGTGCCAGCAGTTCTTCCGGGACAGGGCTTAATGAAAAACTGTTTTTT CASSSSGTGLNEKLFF
TRBJ2-3 - TRBV5-1 TRBD1 TGCGCCAGCAGCTCACAGGGGACGCAGTATTTT CASSSQGTQYF
TRBJ2-6 - TRBV5-1 TRBD1 TGCGCCAGCAGCTTGGCGCGGACAGGGGATAGAGGCCCCAACGTCCTGACTTTC CASSLARTGDRGPNVLTF
TRBJ2-5 - TRBV5-6 TRBD2 TGTGCCAGCATCCTTAGCGGGGGGGAGACCCAGTACTTC CASILSGGETQYF
TRBJ2-7 once TRBV30 - TGTGCCTGGACCCGGGACAACCCCCACGAGCAGTACTTC CAWTRDNPHEQYF
TRBJ1-5 once TRBV28 - TGTGCCAGCAGTTTAAGGGGGATTGGCAATCAGCCCCAGCATTTT CASSLRGIGNQPQHF
TRBJ2-5 once TRBV19 - TGTGCCAGTAGCGACAGGCCACAAGAGACCCAGTACTTC CASSDRPQETQYF
TRBJ2-3 - TRBV15 TRBD2 TGTGCCACCAGCAAGACTAGCGTTCCCCCGGATACGCAGTATTTT CATSKTSVPPDTQYF
TRBJ2-1 - TRBV4-1 TRBD2 TGCGCCAGCAGCCAAGGTCTCGGGGGGGCAGGTATCGATGAGCAGTTCTTC CASSQGLGGAGIDEQFF
TRBJ2-4 - TRBV27 TRBD2 TGTGCCAGCACCCGACTAGCGGGAGAGGGGGTAGCCAAAAACATTCAGTACTTC CASTRLAGEGVAKNIQYF
TRBJ1-1 - TRBV9 TRBD1 TGTGCCAGCAGTTATACAGGGGAAAGCACTGAAGCTTTCTTT CASSYTGESTEAFF
TRBJ1-5 - TRBV7-2 - TGTGCCAGCAGCTTATCGTGGCTCGTGAATCAGCCCCAGCATTTT CASSLSWLVNQPQHF
TRBJ2-1 - TRBV28 TRBD2 TGTGCCAGCAGTCCGGTGGGGATGGGGGGGACTAGCGTATTCTTC CASSPVGMGGTSVFF
TRBJ1-1 - TRBV19 TRBD1 TGTGCCAGTAGTCCGGGACAGATGAACACTGAAGCTTTCTTT CASSPGQMNTEAFF
TRBJ2-2 - TRBV6-1 - TGTGCCAGCAGTGACCAAGATACAGGGTTCCTGACCGGGGAGCTGTTTTTT CASSDQDTGFLTGELFF
TRBJ2-7 - TRBV7-2 TRBD2 TGTGCCAGCAGCGAAGGATGGACTAGCGGGATTTACGAGCAGTACTTC CASSEGWTSGIYEQYF
TRBJ1-4 - TRBV5-1 - TGCGCCAGCAGCGATACAGGAGCAACTAATGAAAAACTGTTTTTT CASSDTGATNEKLFF
TRBJ1-1 - TRBV10-2 TRBD1 TGCGCCAGCAGGCTTGGACAGGGGCCCTACACTGAAGCTTTCTTT CASRLGQGPYTEAFF
TRBJ1-6 few TRBV30 - TGTGCCTGGGGAAGGACAGATCTCTCCTATAATTCCCCCCTCCACTTT CAWGRTDLSYNSPLHF
TRBJ1-5 few TRBV10-3 - TGTGCCATCAGTGAAGGTTCAACAGGGAATCAGCCCCAGCATTTT CAISEGSTGNQPQHF
TRBJ2-7 - TRBV5-1 TRBD1 TGCGCCAGCAGCCCCGGGACAGGGGACTACGAGCAGTACTTC CASSPGTGDYEQYF
TRBJ2-3 - TRBV7-8 - TGTGCCAGCAGCTTGGCGGGACAGAGAAGCACAGATACGCAGTATTTT CASSLAGQRSTDTQYF
TRBJ2-2 - TRBV7-6 - TGTGCCAGCAGCCAGCAAGCGGGTGGACACACCGGGGAGCTGTTTTTT CASSQQAGGHTGELFF
TRBJ2-7 - TRBV5-1 TRBD1 TGCGCCAGCAGCTTGACGGGACAGGATACCTACGAGCAGTACTTC CASSLTGQDTYEQYF
TRBJ1-6 - TRBV6-6 TRBD1 TGTGCCAGCAGTTACTTCGGACAGGGAGGAAATTCACCCCTCCACTTT CASSYFGQGGNSPLHF
TRBJ1-5 - TRBV7-9 - TGTGCCAGCAGCTTATCCACCCCCGGGGGAGAACAGCCCCAGCATTTT CASSLSTPGGEQPQHF
TRBJ2-7 - TRBV13 - TGTGCCAGCAGCTTAAGAGATACCTACGAGCAGTACTTC CASSLRDTYEQYF
TRBJ1-2 - TRBV5-1 - TGCGCCAGCAGCCCCGAGCAACCTCAAGGCTACACCTTC CASSPEQPQGYTF
TRBJ2-7 - TRBV25-1 - TGTGCCAGCAGTGAGGGGGGGGCAGGCCTCGACGAGCAGTACTTC CASSEGGAGLDEQYF
TRBJ1-1 - TRBV5-1 TRBD1 TGCGCCAGCAGCTTGGCTGGGGACAGTGAAGCTTTCTTT CASSLAGDSEAFF
TRBJ2-1 few TRBV2 - TGTGCCAGCAACGGCGGGTGGGTCGGTAATGAGCAGTTCTTC CASNGGWVGNEQFF
TRBJ2-5 once TRBV29-1 TRBD1 TGCAGCGTGACAGGGGTAGGAGAGACCCAGTACTTC CSVTGVGETQYF
TRBJ2-1 - TRBV18 - TGTGCCAGCTCACGCACTGACAGAAGGGGCTCCTACAATGAGCAGTTCTTC CASSRTDRRGSYNEQFF
TRBJ1-2 - TRBV2 - TGTGCCAGCAGCAGGACAAAGGAGGGCTACACCTTC CASSRTKEGYTF
TRBJ2-3 few TRBV6-1 TRBD2 TGTGCCAGCAGTGAGGGGGGGGATACGCAGTATTTT CASSEGGDTQYF
TRBJ1-6 - TRBV19 - TGTGCCAGTAGTCCCCTCCCCGGAGTACTAAATTCACCCCTCCACTTT CASSPLPGVLNSPLHF
TRBJ1-2 - TRBV30 - TGTGCCTGGACGGGGGGCTATGGCTACACCTTC CAWTGGYGYTF
TRBJ2-1 - TRBV27 TRBD1 TGTGCCAGCAGCATGGGACAGGGTCTTTTTTATGAGCAGTTCTTC CASSMGQGLFYEQFF
TRBJ2-2 few TRBV10-1 - TGCGCCAGCAGTGAGTCAGGGGGTGTGAACACCGGGGAGCTGTTTTTT CASSESGGVNTGELFF